A single sample is the source of the 30 T cell receptor beta chains below, sequenced in a study of shared clonotypes between healthy human individuals. TCRdb keeps only in-frame clones here, not all; method: immunoSEQ multiplex PCR. The sample lists approximately 470,000 clones; about 78% were seen once. Sequenced input: PBMCs. The receptors come from a woman aged 40 to 50 in good health. Some clones in this sample may be carry-over from other donors' samples.

The CDR3 DNA sequence: TGTGCCAGCAGTATAAACTTCCGGGAGACGGGCCAGCCCCAGCATTTT. It specifies CASSINFRETGQPQHF. The V call is TRBV27, the J call TRBJ1-5; D is ambiguous. This CDR3 comprises 16 residues. Germline-derived CDR1 and CDR2 are MNHEY and SMNVEV (reference sequence). V lost 5 bases, J lost 7 bases, and 21 bases lay in between.

The rearrangement joins TRBV28 to TRBJ1-5, with D possibly matching TRBD1 (5 bases). V lost 7 bases and J lost 2, with 15 bases in between. Germline lookup yields CDR1 MDHEN and CDR2 SYDVKM. This CDR3 is built from 15 residues. CDR3 coding DNA: TGTGCCAGCATATTTCAGGGTTTAGGCAATCAGCCCCAGCATTTT. Translation gives CASIFQGLGNQPQHF. Based on the CDR3 plus reference TRBV28 and TRBJ1-5, the full variable domain is DVKVTQSSRYLVKRTGEKVFLECVQDMDHENMFWYRQDPGLGLRLIYFSYDVKMKEKGDIPEGYSVSREKKERFSLILESASTNQTSMYLCASIFQGLGNQPQHFGDGTRLSIL.

The table lists this clone with a few counts. The rearrangement links TRBV4-1 to TRBJ2-5; 14 bases fit TRBD2. The V segment lost 0 bases and the J segment 4 bases; nucleotides outside the gene matches: 4. Germline V gene data show CDR1 as MGHRA and CDR2 as YSYEKL. The CDR3 has 17 residues. CDR3 nucleotide sequence: TGCGCCAGCAGCCAAGAAGGGACTAGCGGGAGCCTAGAGACCCAGTACTTC. Protein sequence: CASSQEGTSGSLETQYF.

The J gene is TRBJ2-5, the V gene TRBV5-4; possible D gene TRBD2, 6 bases. Deletions cut 1 base from V and 5 bases from J, with 12 bases between. The CDR3 length is 14 residues. Germline V gene data show CDR1 as SGHNT and CDR2 as YYREEE (reference sequence). This chain's CDR3 is CASSLMRDGETQYF. The CDR3 bases are TGTGCCAGCAGCTTGATGCGGGACGGTGAGACCCAGTACTTC.

CDR3 residues: CASSPATGPSSYNEQFF. CDR3 bases: TGTGCCAGCAGCCCCGCGACAGGGCCGAGCTCCTACAATGAGCAGTTCTTC. The chain joins TRBV7-2 to TRBJ2-1, with 7 bases lining up with TRBD1. Unmatched junction bases numbered 10, after V lost 5 bases and J lost 0 bases. This CDR3 has 17 amino acids. CDR1 and CDR2 from the germline V gene are SGHTA and FQGNSA.

The V and J genes are TRBV27 and TRBJ2-2, with D hard to call. Germline CDR1 and CDR2: MNHEY and SMNVEV (reference sequence). The CDR3 covers 14 residues. Trimming removed 3 bases at V and 2 bases at J, with 7 bases between. The CDR3 nucleotides read TGTGCCAGCAGTTTGTCCCACAACACCGGGGAGCTGTTTTTT. This gives the protein CASSLSHNTGELFF.

In this sample, this clone turned up a few times. This chain connects TRBV27 to TRBJ2-5; 7 bases are a match to TRBD2. Germline CDR1 reads MNHEY; CDR2 reads SMNVEV (reference sequence). J was trimmed by 4 bases and V by 5 bases; bases with no gene match: 7. The CDR3 runs to 14 residues. CDR3 DNA sequence: TGTGCCAGCAGTCAAGCGGGGCGAGTAGAGACCCAGTACTTC. Its protein is CASSQAGRVETQYF.

V is TRBV10-3 and J is TRBJ2-1; perhaps D is TRBD1 or TRBD2 (6 bases each). The CDR3 length is 14 residues. CDR1 and CDR2 (germline): ENHRY, SYGVKD. Trimming shortened V by 8 bases and J by 7 bases, and 18 bases separated the two germline ends. CDR3 nucleotides: TGTGCCATCTCTAGGGGGGAGCGAGTGAATGAGCAGTTCTTC. Protein: CAISRGERVNEQFF.

Remarks on this clone: In this CDR3 the conserved last residue, phenylalanine or tryptophan, is missing, so a read error is likely. It is unclear where the CDR3 begins or ends on the DNA, so no DNA is shown, and the CDR3 is as TCRdb lists it. The chain joins TRBV2 to TRBJ1-1. The CDR3 extends over 8 residues, inclusive of both ends. The germline V gene encodes CDR1 SNHLY and CDR2 FYNNEI. CDR3 sequence: CASRSEGC.

V usage is TRBV9 and J usage is TRBJ2-2; a possible D gene is TRBD2 (6 bases). Between the trimmed V and J ends, which lost 0 bases and 7 bases, there was a span of 16 bases. The CDR3 length is 16 residues. Germline-derived CDR1 and CDR2 are SGDLS and YYNGEE. The CDR3 reads CASSVDGSPAVGELFF. The CDR3 DNA reads TGTGCCAGCAGCGTAGACGGGAGCCCCGCGGTCGGGGAGCTGTTTTTT.

This rearrangement joins TRBV9 to TRBJ2-4; unclear D gene. Germline V gene sequence: CDR1 SGDLS, CDR2 YYNGEE. The CDR3 sequence is 12 residues long. Trimming pared 4 bases from V and 10 bases from J, leaving 12 bases between. The CDR3 sequence: CASSPDMTIQYF. As DNA, the CDR3 is TGTGCCAGCAGCCCCGACATGACGATTCAGTACTTC.

A few counts support this clone. V and J are TRBV10-3 and TRBJ1-4, with 7 bases lining up with TRBD1. The germline V gene has CDR1 ENHRY and CDR2 SYGVKD. This CDR3 comprises 13 residues. V trimming: 6 bases; J trimming: 5 bases; junction bases outside the gene matches: 3. The CDR3 spells CAISGTANEKLFF. The CDR3 DNA sequence: TGTGCCATCAGCGGGACAGCAAATGAAAAACTGTTTTTT.

V gene TRBV12-5 combines with J gene TRBJ2-5; D is undetermined. Trimming cost V 6 bases and J 5 bases, with 10 bases left between them. Per the germline V gene, CDR1 is LGHNT and CDR2 is FRNRAP. The CDR3 loop spans 12 amino acids. Written as DNA, the CDR3 is TGTGCTAGTGGGGGGTCTGGCGAGACCCAGTACTTC. This sequence encodes CASGGSGETQYF. The complete variable domain, with remaining parts taken from reference TRBV12-5 and TRBJ2-5, reads DARVTQTPRHKVTEMGQEVTMRCQPILGHNTVFWYRQTMMQGLELLAYFRNRAPLDDSGMPKDRFSAEMPDATLATLKIQPSEPRDSAVYFCASGGSGETQYFGPGTRLLVL.

The J gene is TRBJ2-7, the V gene TRBV4-2, with 11 bases matching TRBD1. The V segment lost 4 bases and the J segment 6 bases; nucleotides outside the gene matches: 11. Germline V gives CDR1 LGHNA, CDR2 YNFKEQ. This CDR3 contains 16 residues. CDR3 in amino acids: CASSLHQGQGVREQYF. The CDR3 nucleotides read TGTGCCAGCAGCCTTCATCAGGGACAGGGGGTTCGCGAGCAGTACTTC.

The chain is built from TRBV27 and TRBJ2-6; 8 nucleotides align to TRBD2. This CDR3 has 16 residues. The V and J ends lost 6 bases and 1 base, in that order; junction bases with no gene match: 5. Germline-derived CDR1 and CDR2 are MNHEY and SMNVEV (reference sequence). The CDR3 DNA is TGTGCCAGCAGGTTACGGGGGGGGTCTGGGGCCAACGTCCTGACTTTC. Amino acids: CASRLRGGSGANVLTF.

In this sample, this clone turned up once. This sequence joins TRBV6-5 and TRBJ1-2, with D hard to call. Germline lookup yields CDR1 MNHEY and CDR2 SVGAGI. The V and J ends lost 9 bases and 1 base respectively, with 18 bases between them. The CDR3 sequence is 15 residues long. CDR3 DNA: TGTGCCAGTAACTTGACACCGGCCGATAACTATGGCTACACCTTC. Protein: CASNLTPADNYGYTF.

The CDR3 DNA is TGTGCCAGCAGCTCTACAGGGGTGGGAGAGACCCAGTACTTC. It is translated as CASSSTGVGETQYF. V and J are TRBV5-6 and TRBJ2-5; TRBD1 agrees at 7 bases. The J segment lost 4 bases and the V segment lost 3 bases, leaving 6 bases of the junction unmatched. This CDR3 has 14 amino acids. From germline, CDR1 is SGHDT and CDR2 YYEEEE.

On this clone: Other DNA sequences in this sample translate to the same CDR3. This chain connects TRBV9 to TRBJ1-1; a weak D match, TRBD1 (6 bases). The CDR3 runs 14 residues. From germline, CDR1 is SGDLS and CDR2 YYNGEE. Deletions cut 0 bases from V and 1 base from J, with 7 bases between. CDR3: CASSVAGENTEAFF. The CDR3 DNA follows: TGTGCCAGCAGCGTAGCAGGGGAGAACACTGAAGCTTTCTTT.

The chain recombines TRBV7-2 with TRBJ1-3; 9 bases align to TRBD1. Germline V lookup: CDR1 SGHTA, CDR2 FQGNSA. V lost 4 bases, J lost 4 bases, and 11 bases stayed unmatched. The CDR3 contains 17 residues. The CDR3: CASSSVVRTGAGNTIYF. DNA of the CDR3: TGTGCCAGCAGCTCGGTAGTCCGGACAGGGGCCGGAAACACCATATATTTT. The whole variable domain, filled in from reference TRBV7-2 and TRBJ1-3, reads GAGVSQSPSNKVTEKGKDVELRCDPISGHTALYWYRQSLGQGLEFLIYFQGNSAPDKSGLPSDRFSAERTGGSVSTLTIQRTQQEDSAVYLCASSSVVRTGAGNTIYFGEGSWLTVV.

The CDR3 reads CASSPGGLAGLGFF. For the CDR3, the DNA is TGTGCCAGCAGTCCCGGGGGACTAGCGGGCCTAGGGTTCTTC. The chain joins TRBV27 to TRBJ2-1; TRBD2 aligns across 12 bases. This CDR3 comprises 14 residues. Germline V gene lookup returns CDR1 MNHEY and CDR2 SMNVEV (reference sequence). Trimming removed 5 bases from V and 15 bases from J; junction bases left unmatched: 11.

J is TRBJ2-7 and V is TRBV18; 7 nucleotides line up with TRBD1. The CDR3 has 15 amino acids. J was trimmed by 3 bases and V by 5 bases; bases with no gene match: 10. Germline V CDR1 and CDR2: KGHSH, LQKENI. CDR3 bases: TGTGCCAGCTCATCCCGACAGGGTGGGAGCTACGAGCAGTACTTC. This encodes CASSSRQGGSYEQYF.

The rearrangement uses TRBV6-5 and TRBJ2-7; tentatively, D is TRBD2 (6 bases). This CDR3 is built from 15 residues. V gave up 0 bases and J gave up 6 bases, with 15 bases separating them. From germline, CDR1 is MNHEY and CDR2 SVGAGI. Written as DNA, the CDR3 is TGTGCCAGCAGTTACTCCCCGGAGGGTAGCGCCGAGCAGTACTTC. Residues: CASSYSPEGSAEQYF.

The genes are TRBV6-4 and TRBJ2-1, with TRBD1 identical over 8 bases. CDR1 is MRHNA, CDR2 SNTAGT, per germline. This CDR3 spans 14 amino acids. The ends lost 4 bases at V and 4 bases at J; junction bases unmatched: 3. Here the CDR3 DNA reads TGTGCCAGCAGTGCACAGGGGGGTTACAATGAGCAGTTCTTC. It encodes CASSAQGGYNEQFF.

The chain combines TRBV11-2 with TRBJ2-1, with no clear D. This CDR3 is built from 11 residues. The V end lost 4 bases, the J end lost 6 bases, and 4 bases lay between the germline ends. The germline CDR1 and CDR2 sequences are SGHAT and FQNNGV. As DNA, the CDR3 is TGTGCCAGCAGCTCCGGCAATGAGCAGTTCTTC. Amino acid sequence: CASSSGNEQFF.

The chain recombines TRBV7-3 with TRBJ2-1, with 7 bases that match TRBD1. The germline CDR1 and CDR2 sequences are SGHTA and FQGTGA. The CDR3 runs to 15 residues. The V segment lost 4 bases and the J segment 0 bases; nucleotides outside the gene matches: 3. The CDR3 loop is CASSSDRASYNEQFF. For the CDR3, the DNA is TGTGCCAGCAGCTCAGACAGGGCCTCCTACAATGAGCAGTTCTTC.

J is TRBJ1-2 and V is TRBV28; no clear D gene. This CDR3 comprises 13 residues. V was clipped by 9 bases and J by 4 bases, with 15 bases between them. From germline, CDR1 is MDHEN and CDR2 SYDVKM. This CDR3 is CASWTVGSYGYTF. As DNA, the CDR3 is TGTGCCAGTTGGACCGTCGGGTCCTATGGCTACACCTTC.

This clone was seen just once. The V gene is TRBV9, the J gene TRBJ2-7; a weak D match, TRBD1 (6 bases). CDR3 size: 13 residues. V lost 4 bases and J lost 7, with 15 bases in between. Germline CDR1 and CDR2: SGDLS and YYNGEE. In DNA, the CDR3 is TGTGCCAGCAGCCCATCCCAGGGGCGAGAGCAGTACTTC. Protein: CASSPSQGREQYF.

The J gene is TRBJ2-7, the V gene TRBV19; 9 bases align to TRBD2. The CDR3 has 14 amino acids. The ends lost 3 bases at V and 5 bases at J; junction bases unmatched: 5. Looked up from germline, CDR1 is LNHDA and CDR2 is SQIVND (reference sequence). CDR3 sequence reads: CASSITGLADEQYF. The CDR3 coding sequence is TGTGCCAGTAGTATTACGGGACTAGCTGACGAGCAGTACTTC.

This chain links TRBV28 with TRBJ2-5, with 7 positions matching TRBD2. V shed 2 bases, J shed 0 bases, and the junction held 3 bases outside the gene matches. The length of the CDR3 is 15 residues. The germline V gene encodes CDR1 MDHEN and CDR2 SYDVKM. CDR3 loop: CASSLAGVYQETQYF. Written as DNA, the CDR3 is TGTGCCAGCAGTTTAGCGGGAGTGTACCAAGAGACCCAGTACTTC.

The CDR3 here is CASSPGRSGANVLTF. CDR3 DNA: TGTGCCAGCTCACCCGGGCGGTCTGGGGCCAACGTCCTGACTTTC. The chain has TRBV18 and TRBJ2-6; D ambiguous. CDR3 length: 15 amino acids. The germline gives CDR1 KGHSH, CDR2 LQKENI. Trimming left V 3 bases short and J 1 base short, with 7 bases between.